This is a list of T cell receptor beta chains from one sample in a study of regulatory T cells in long-lasting Graves disease. A single record per CDR3 protein comes from TCRdb applying MiXCR to the multiplex PCR reads. Of 200,000 to 250,000 distinct CDR3 sequences listed, 15% to 20% were seen once; the top ten hold approximately 12%. Separately, the same data were catalogued under a study of T cells in Graves' hyperthyroidism and ophthalmopathy.

This material consisted of peripheral blood mononuclear cells (PBMCs), taken at new diagnosis, from a patient treated with antithyroid drugs. Receptor source: a woman in her 30s with Graves disease. Both conserved end residues are part of each CDR3. Fields, in order: J gene, D gene, V gene, clone size, CDR3 DNA, CDR3 protein. A D gene is named only where the DNA matches it firmly. Clone size is stated in some rows and not others, as once, few, many or a class when expanded.

TRBJ2-7 TRBD2 TRBV2 . TGTGCCAGCAGTGAACGACTAGCGGGAGTAAGGCTGTTCTTC CASSERLAGVRLFF
TRBJ2-1 . TRBV3-1 many TGTGCCAGCAGCCGCGGGACGGGGAATGAGCAGTTCTTC CASSRGTGNEQFF
TRBJ1-1 . TRBV6-2/TRBV6-3 . TGTGCCAGCAGTTACGAACAGGGCCGGGGAACTGAAGCTTTCTTT CASSYEQGRGTEAFF
TRBJ2-1 TRBD2 TRBV4-1 few TGCGCCAGCAGCCAACGCGGGACTAGCGGGAGGGGCAATGAGCAGTTCTTC CASSQRGTSGRGNEQFF
TRBJ2-3 TRBD2 TRBV18 . TGTGCCAGCTCACCACAGCCGGGAGGCGAGGGCACAGATACGCAGTATTTT CASSPQPGGEGTDTQYF
TRBJ1-5 TRBD1 TRBV3-1 many TGTGCCAGCAGCCAAGGGGGGACAGGCAATCAGCCCCAGCATTTT CASSQGGTGNQPQHF
TRBJ2-7 . TRBV10-3 many TGTGTCATCAGTGCCTCTTCTTACGAGCAGTACTTC CVISASSYEQYF
TRBJ1-2 TRBD1 TRBV10-3 many TGTGCCATCAGTGAAGGGCAGGGGGCTAACTATGGCTACACCTTC CAISEGQGANYGYTF
TRBJ2-2 . TRBV4-1 many TGCGCCAGCAGCCAGCCCCCACGCGGGCTTTTCGGCCCCGGGGAGCTGTTTTTT CASSQPPRGLFGPGELFF
TRBJ2-2 . TRBV11-2 . TGTGCCAGCAGCTTGCTTATCTACACCGGGGAGCTGTTTTTT CASSLLIYTGELFF
TRBJ2-2 . TRBV28 . TGTGCCAGCAGTTTGATGGTCCGGGAGCTGTTTTTT CASSLMVRELFF
TRBJ2-1 . TRBV28 . TGTGCCAGCAGCCCCGAGGGCGGAAGCTCCTACAATGAGCAGTTCTTC CASSPEGGSSYNEQFF
TRBJ2-4 TRBD2 TRBV6-2/TRBV6-3 few TGTGCCAGCAGTTACTCGGGCCTAGCGGGAAACATTCAGTACTTC CASSYSGLAGNIQYF
TRBJ2-6 . TRBV28 . TGTGCCAGCAGTTTAACTGACTTGCCTGGGGCCAACGTCCTGACTTTC CASSLTDLPGANVLTF
TRBJ2-1 . TRBV2 medium-sized TGTGCCAGCAGTGAATTAGTGCAGGGGAAATACAATGAGCAGTTCTTC CASSELVQGKYNEQFF
TRBJ2-3 . TRBV14 many TGTGCCAGCAGCCAAGAAGCATTTCGCACAGATACGCAGTATTTT CASSQEAFRTDTQYF
TRBJ1-4 TRBD1 TRBV30 many TGTGCCTGGAGTAGGACAGGCAGTAATGAAAAACTGTTTTTT CAWSRTGSNEKLFF
TRBJ2-2 . TRBV7-8 . TGTGCCAGCAGCCTCAGTGGGGGCCTGGCCACCGGGGAGCTGTTTTTT CASSLSGGLATGELFF
TRBJ1-5 . TRBV28 many TGTGCCAGCAGTTTAAACCTGGATCAGCCCCAGCATTTT CASSLNLDQPQHF
TRBJ2-7 TRBD2 TRBV6-1 many TGTGCCAGCACCCAGCGGGGTGCCTCTACCTACGAGCAGTACTTC CASTQRGASTYEQYF
TRBJ1-1 . TRBV2 many TGTGCCAGGGGGACGGAAAAATCCCACACTGAAGCTTTCTTT CARGTEKSHTEAFF
TRBJ2-7 . TRBV19 many TGTGCCAGTAGTGATCAATGGCAGGCTGGGCAGTACTTC CASSDQWQAGQYF
TRBJ1-1 . TRBV11-2 . TGTGCCAGCAGCTTACACCTTACATGGAACACTGAAGCTTTCTTT CASSLHLTWNTEAFF